This T cell receptor (beta chain) was captured by sequencing in a study of CD4 T cells in relation to SARS-CoV-2 and coronaviruses. Study at large: PBMCs were cultured with antigen for around nine days before TCR beta sequencing. Negative control cultures got HIV-1 Nef peptides or no peptide.

A word on this clone: The antigen is undetermined.

Unexposed donor CD4+ T cells date from about 2011-2018, before the COVID-19 pandemic. After around nine days of culture, CD4+ T cells were isolated. Generated by immunoSEQ multiplex PCR, the TCRdb table keeps only in-frame clones and is missing some. The sample has around 22,000 clones, around 75% seen once; the top ten hold about 12%. V was trimmed by 6 bases and J by 6 bases, leaving 15 bases between them. The CDR3 runs to 14 residues. CDR1 is KGHSH, CDR2 LQKENI, per germline. Sequencing was performed on CD4+ T cells from PBMCs, cultured in vitro. This clonotype was sampled from a human donor in good health. The genes are TRBV18 and TRBJ2-1; D perhaps matches TRBD2 (6 bases). The CDR3 DNA reads as TGTGCCAGCTCCCTTACGACTAGTGTCAATGAGCAGTTCTTC. Translating it yields CASSLTTSVNEQFF.